Each of the 16 T cell receptor beta chains below was sequenced from the same sample in a study of blood T cell repertoires in COVID-19. The repertoire was sequenced with immunoSEQ multiplex PCR; TCRdb's copy has only in-frame clones and lacks some. The sample yields 100,000 to 130,000 clones, about 87% seen once. Sequencing was done on a sample of peripheral blood. The receptors were gathered from a man between 50 and 59 years old with active or convalescent COVID-19.

This sequence joins TRBV7-9 and TRBJ2-2, with TRBD2 matching over 11 bases. The germline V gene has CDR1 SEHNR and CDR2 FQNEAQ (reference sequence). The CDR3 is 16 amino acids. V dropped 6 bases and J dropped 3; count of bases not matched to a gene: 6. Written as DNA, the CDR3 is TGTGCCAGCAGTTGGGGACTAGCGGACCACACCGGGGAGCTGTTTTTT. As protein: CASSWGLADHTGELFF. The full variable domain, completed using reference TRBV7-9 and TRBJ2-2, is DTGVSQNPRHKITKRGQNVTFRCDPISEHNRLYWYRQTLGQGPEFLTYFQNEAQLEKSRLLSDRFSAERPKGSFSTLEIQRTEQGDSAMYLCASSWGLADHTGELFFGEGSRLTVL.

Worth noting for this clone: Distinct nucleotide sequences in the sample also encode this CDR3. The chain joins TRBV6-5 to TRBJ1-2; TRBD1 matches at 8 bases. CDR3 size: 16 residues. CDR1 is MNHEY, CDR2 SVGAGI, per germline. Trimming removed 0 bases from V and 4 bases from J; junction bases left unmatched: 7. CDR3 nucleotides: TGTGCCAGCAGTTACTCGCGCACAGGGGGGGGCTATGGCTACACCTTC. This codes for CASSYSRTGGGYGYTF.

This chain joins TRBV5-4 and TRBJ2-7; no firm D call. CDR1 and CDR2 (germline): SGHNT, YYREEE (reference sequence). The CDR3 runs to 14 residues. Trimming left V 0 bases short and J 2 bases short, with 9 bases between. The CDR3 reads CASSLGTVTYEQYF. The CDR3 DNA reads as TGTGCCAGCAGCTTGGGTACAGTCACCTACGAGCAGTACTTC.

J is TRBJ1-2 and V is TRBV28, with 7 bases that match TRBD1. CDR1 and CDR2 from the germline V gene are MDHEN and SYDVKM. The length of the CDR3 is 16 residues. Trimming at V came to 3 bases and at J to 0 bases, leaving 7 bases not matched to a gene. This CDR3 reads CASSLSPGTANYGYTF. The CDR3 DNA sequence: TGTGCCAGCAGTTTGTCACCCGGGACAGCTAACTATGGCTACACCTTC.

The chain couples TRBV10-1 to TRBJ2-5; possible D gene TRBD1, 6 bases. The V end was cut by 8 bases, the J end by 5 bases, with 21 bases between. The germline V gene encodes CDR1 WNHNN and CDR2 SYGVQD (reference sequence). CDR3 length: 15 residues. CDR3 nucleotide sequence: TGCGCCAGCCCTACGCTGGGGGCGCCGAAGGAGACCCAGTACTTC. Encoded protein: CASPTLGAPKETQYF.

This sequence joins TRBV27 and TRBJ2-4; maybe TRBD1 (6 bases). Trimming pared 5 bases from V and 8 bases from J, leaving 22 bases between. CDR3 length: 16 amino acids. Germline V CDR1 and CDR2: MNHEY, SMNVEV (reference sequence). The DNA of the CDR3 is TGTGCCAGCAGTCTCCCCCCTACAGGGTCAAGGGACATTCAGTACTTC. Translating it yields CASSLPPTGSRDIQYF.

This rearrangement joins TRBV18 to TRBJ2-2, with D possibly TRBD2 on 6 matching bases. The CDR3 has 12 amino acids. Germline V gene sequence: CDR1 KGHSH, CDR2 LQKENI. The V and J ends lost 6 bases and 6 bases respectively, with 8 bases between them. CDR3 sequence: CASSPGAGELFF. CDR3 sequence (DNA): TGTGCCAGCTCTCCGGGGGCCGGGGAGCTGTTTTTT.

The V gene is TRBV9, the J gene TRBJ2-1; TRBD1 matches at 10 bases. Germline trimming cut 0 bases from V and 8 bases from J; bases unmatched to any gene: 2. The CDR3 runs 14 residues. Germline CDR1 and CDR2: SGDLS and YYNGEE. CDR3 nucleotides: TGTGCCAGCAGCGTAGAGACAGGGGGCTATGAGCAGTTCTTC. It codes for CASSVETGGYEQFF.

For the CDR3, the DNA is TGTGCCAGCAGTTACTCGAGGCAGGGTTACGAGCAGTACTTC. It codes for CASSYSRQGYEQYF. This chain uses TRBV6-5 with TRBJ2-7; maybe TRBD1 (5 bases). Germline V gene data show CDR1 as MNHEY and CDR2 as SVGAGI. Deletions cut 0 bases from V and 4 bases from J, with 10 bases between. The CDR3 runs 14 residues.

This clone was counted only a few times. This sequence joins TRBV5-6 and TRBJ1-1; TRBD1 might be the D (5 bases). V was shortened by 1 base and J by 0 bases, with 10 bases between the two germline ends. Per the germline V gene, CDR1 is SGHDT and CDR2 is YYEEEE. This CDR3 has 15 amino acids. CDR3 amino acids: CASSLTGELNTEAFF. The CDR3 nucleotides read TGTGCCAGCAGCTTGACAGGAGAACTGAACACTGAAGCTTTCTTT.

This chain joins TRBV6-5 and TRBJ1-1; 7 bases fit TRBD1. J lost 4 bases, V lost 7 bases, and 6 bases had no gene match. Germline-derived CDR1 and CDR2 are MNHEY and SVGAGI. The CDR3 runs 13 residues. The CDR3 reads CASKAGQVTEAFF. The CDR3 nucleotides are TGTGCCAGCAAGGCAGGACAGGTCACTGAAGCTTTCTTT.

The V and J genes are TRBV13 and TRBJ1-6, with D possibly being TRBD1 (6 bases). Germline V lookup: CDR1 PRHDT, CDR2 FYEKMQ (reference sequence). The CDR3 is 14 residues long. V was pared by 0 bases and J by 10 bases, with 10 bases between. CDR3 bases: TGTGCCAGCAGCTTAGGATGGGGGCACTCACCCCTCCACTTT. Translating gives CASSLGWGHSPLHF.

This rearrangement joins TRBV6-2 or TRBV6-3 to TRBJ2-7; 8 nucleotides line up with TRBD1. The germline V gene has CDR1 MNHEY and CDR2 SVGEGT. V was clipped by 0 bases and J by 6 bases; unmatched bases: 7. This CDR3 is 15 amino acids long. The CDR3 region is CASSYSWTGMAEQYF. The DNA of the CDR3 is TGTGCCAGCAGTTACTCCTGGACAGGGATGGCCGAGCAGTACTTC.

J is TRBJ2-7 and V is TRBV11-2; D may be TRBD1 (5 bases). Trimming removed 5 bases at V and 6 bases at J, with 20 bases between. The germline V gene has CDR1 SGHAT and CDR2 FQNNGV. This CDR3 region has 15 residues. The CDR3 protein is CASSPWTPSFGEQYF. For the CDR3, the DNA is TGTGCCAGCAGCCCGTGGACACCCTCTTTTGGCGAGCAGTACTTC. Full variable domain (remainder filled in from reference TRBV11-2 and TRBJ2-7): EAGVAQSPRYKIIEKRQSVAFWCNPISGHATLYWYQQILGQGPKLLIQFQNNGVVDDSQLPKDRFSAERLKGVDSTLKIQPAKLEDSAVYLCASSPWTPSFGEQYFGPGTRLTVT.

The J gene is TRBJ2-7, the V gene TRBV6-2 or TRBV6-3; no reliable D call. Germline CDR1 MNHEY, CDR2 SVGEGT. The CDR3 consists of 12 residues. Trimming removed 1 base at V and 7 bases at J, with 8 bases between. CDR3 protein: CASSYWAREQYF. CDR3 coding DNA: TGTGCCAGCAGTTACTGGGCCAGAGAGCAGTACTTC.

The chain combines TRBV27 with TRBJ2-7; 11 positions agree with TRBD2. The junction had 4 bases not matched to a gene; V was cut back by 6 bases and J by 3 bases. CDR3 length: 14 amino acids. Germline CDR1 is MNHEY and CDR2 is SMNVEV (reference sequence). The CDR3 region is CASSGTSGLYEQYF. The CDR3 DNA sequence: TGTGCCAGCAGCGGGACTAGCGGACTCTACGAGCAGTACTTC.